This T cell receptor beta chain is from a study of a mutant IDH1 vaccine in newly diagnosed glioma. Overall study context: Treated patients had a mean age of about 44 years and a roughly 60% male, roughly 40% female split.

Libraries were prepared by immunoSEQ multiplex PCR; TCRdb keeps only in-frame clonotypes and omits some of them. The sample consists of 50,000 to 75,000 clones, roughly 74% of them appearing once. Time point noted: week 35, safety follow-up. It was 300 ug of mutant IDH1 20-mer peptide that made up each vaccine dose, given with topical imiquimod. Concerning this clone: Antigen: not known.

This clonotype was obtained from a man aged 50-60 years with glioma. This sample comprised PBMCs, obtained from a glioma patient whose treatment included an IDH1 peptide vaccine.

CDR3 protein: CASSFWNNSPLHF. The CDR3 DNA sequence: TGTGCCAGCAGTTTTTGGAATAATTCACCCCTCCACTTT. The rearrangement joins TRBV27 to TRBJ1-6; D remains ambiguous. CDR1 is MNHEY and CDR2 is SMNVEV in the germline V gene (reference sequence). CDR3 length: 13 amino acids. Trimming took 3 bases from V and 5 from J, leaving 5 bases between them.